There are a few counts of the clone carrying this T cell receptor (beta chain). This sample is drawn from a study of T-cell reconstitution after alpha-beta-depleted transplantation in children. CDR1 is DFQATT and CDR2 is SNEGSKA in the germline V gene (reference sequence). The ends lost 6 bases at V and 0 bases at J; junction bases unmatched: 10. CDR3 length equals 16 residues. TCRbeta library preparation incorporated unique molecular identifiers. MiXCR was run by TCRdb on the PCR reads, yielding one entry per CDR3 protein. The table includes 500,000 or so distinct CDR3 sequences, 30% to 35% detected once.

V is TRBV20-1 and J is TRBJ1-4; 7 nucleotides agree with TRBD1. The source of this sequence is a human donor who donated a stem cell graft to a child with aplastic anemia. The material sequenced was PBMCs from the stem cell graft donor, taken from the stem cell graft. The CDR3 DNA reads TGCAGTGCCACGGGGACAGTCCTAACAACTAATGAAAAACTGTTTTTT. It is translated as CSATGTVLTTNEKLFF.